This T cell receptor beta chain is from a study of blood T cell repertoires in COVID-19. Background on the study: Sources were T cells, B-cell-depleted T cells, or PBMCs; the material itself was cDNA or gDNA.

The protocol was immunoSEQ multiplex PCR, while the TCRdb copy is restricted to in-frame clones and leaves out a portion. Among around 92,000 clones, about 84% were seen once, and the ten largest hold 25%. Deletions cut 4 bases from V and 3 bases from J, with 11 bases between. CDR1 is SGHTA and CDR2 is FQGNSA in the germline V gene. The CDR3 contains 14 residues. The chain couples TRBV7-2 to TRBJ2-3; D possibly corresponds to TRBD1 (6 bases). The sample was peripheral blood. This receptor was identified in a human donor in a cohort sampled during active COVID-19. This CDR3 is CASSSGQTTDTQYF. DNA of the CDR3: TGTGCCAGCAGCTCGGGACAAACTACAGATACGCAGTATTTT. The full variable domain, completed using reference TRBV7-2 and TRBJ2-3, is GAGVSQSPSNKVTEKGKDVELRCDPISGHTALYWYRQSLGQGLEFLIYFQGNSAPDKSGLPSDRFSAERTGGSVSTLTIQRTQQEDSAVYLCASSSGQTTDTQYFGPGTRLTVL.